Shown below are 9 T cell receptor beta chains from a single sample sequenced in a study of T cell responses to AZD1222 COVID-19 vaccine. Method: immunoSEQ multiplex PCR; TCRdb's copy keeps in-frame clones and lacks some. The table shows over 95,000 clones, with about 91% occurring only once. Sequencing used peripheral blood, obtained 28 days after the second AZD1222 dose. All receptors derive from an adult who received the AZD1222 COVID-19 vaccine.

The rearrangement uses TRBV2 and TRBJ1-2, with D unclear. Trimming shortened V by 6 bases and J by 6 bases, and 14 bases separated the two germline ends. This CDR3 is 13 amino acids long. Germline V gene lookup returns CDR1 SNHLY and CDR2 FYNNEI. The CDR3 bases are TGTGCCAGCAGGCCTTTTTCTGGGGATGGCTACACCTTC. Protein product: CASRPFSGDGYTF.

The chain joins TRBV6-6 to TRBJ2-7, with D hard to call. Germline CDR1 MNHNY, CDR2 SVGAGI (reference sequence). Trimming pared 7 bases from V and 0 bases from J, leaving 16 bases between. The CDR3 is made up of 15 amino acids. The CDR3 sequence is CASTDTGRSSYEQYF. The CDR3 coding sequence is TGTGCCAGCACCGATACTGGTAGGAGCTCCTACGAGCAGTACTTC.

This rearrangement joins TRBV7-3 to TRBJ2-3; 8 bases map to TRBD1. Germline V gene data show CDR1 as SGHTA and CDR2 as FQGTGA. This CDR3 has 14 residues. After removal of 5 bases from V and 8 bases from J, the junction contained 9 bases not matched to a gene. CDR3 protein: CASSPGQGMGTQYF. In DNA form, the CDR3 reads TGTGCCAGCAGCCCCGGACAGGGAATGGGTACGCAGTATTTT.

J is TRBJ2-5 and V is TRBV7-2; 10 bases map to TRBD1. V was pared by 1 base and J by 1 base, with 6 bases of the junction left unmatched. Germline V gene sequence: CDR1 SGHTA, CDR2 FQGNSA. This CDR3 region has 17 residues. The CDR3 coding sequence is TGTGCCAGCAGCTTAGGTGACAGGGGGCTCCCCCAAGAGACCCAGTACTTC. Translating it yields CASSLGDRGLPQETQYF.

V is TRBV4-1 and J is TRBJ1-2; no clear D. Germline assignment: CDR1 MGHRA and CDR2 YSYEKL. CDR3 length: 13 residues. V gave up 5 bases and J gave up 4 bases, with 11 bases separating them. The CDR3 DNA reads as TGCGCCAGCAGCGCAGAGGGCTCCTATGGCTACACCTTC. Encoded protein: CASSAEGSYGYTF.

This clone was detected once. The V and J genes are TRBV19 and TRBJ1-1; TRBD1 matches at 9 bases. This CDR3 is built from 14 residues. The V and J ends lost 5 bases and 9 bases, in that order; junction bases with no gene match: 10. The germline CDR1 and CDR2 sequences are LNHDA and SQIVND (reference sequence). The CDR3 nucleotides read TGTGCCAGTAGTCCGGGACAGGGTCTTCCCAAAGCTTTCTTT. Protein sequence: CASSPGQGLPKAFF.

As DNA, the CDR3 is TGCGCCAGCAGCCAAGGAACAGAGAGTTACAATGAGCAGTTCTTC. Translation gives CASSQGTESYNEQFF. The chain is built from TRBV4-3 and TRBJ2-1, with no clear D. Germline assignment: CDR1 LGHNA and CDR2 YSLEER. V lost 1 base and J lost 4, with 11 bases in between. The CDR3 consists of 15 residues.

The rearrangement joins TRBV7-2 to TRBJ1-5, with D hard to call. V was pared by 1 base and J by 5 bases, with 6 bases between. The CDR3 runs to 13 residues. Germline V gene sequence: CDR1 SGHTA, CDR2 FQGNSA. CDR3 bases: TGTGCCAGCAGCTTAGGCCACGATCAGCCCCAGCATTTT. It yields the protein CASSLGHDQPQHF.

The chain carries TRBV4-1 and TRBJ2-1; TRBD2 matches at 7 bases. Germline loops: CDR1 MGHRA, CDR2 YSYEKL. This CDR3 has 17 residues. V lost 2 bases and J lost 8; bases outside the gene matches: 15. CDR3 amino acids: CASSQSKTGGFVDEQFF. The CDR3 nucleotides are TGCGCCAGCAGCCAATCGAAGACGGGGGGATTTGTGGATGAGCAGTTCTTC.